This TCR beta chain was retrieved from a study of T cells in tumors after PD-1 blockade. The table came from immunoSEQ multiplex PCR; TCRdb's copy has only in-frame clones and leaves some out. The profile shows just under 65,000 clones, over 65% of them singletons. This CDR3 has 14 residues. The V end lost 0 bases, the J end lost 9 bases, and 14 bases lay between the germline ends. Germline CDR1 is GTSNPN and CDR2 is SVGIG (reference sequence). The sequencing here drew on PBMCs, taken after anti-PD-1 treatment. The chain carries TRBV30 and TRBJ2-2; a weak D match, TRBD1 (5 bases). This TCR derives from a human donor with basal cell carcinoma. The CDR3 DNA is TGTGCCTGGAGTGTATGGCAGGGTGTCCGGGAGCTGTTTTTT. It codes for CAWSVWQGVRELFF.